The source of this T cell receptor beta chain is a study of untreated major depressive disorder. Overall study results and limits: CD4+ T cells from depressed patients used TRBV05-01 (Vbeta 5.1) more often than controls.

V trimming: 0 bases; J trimming: 7 bases; junction bases outside the gene matches: 6. CDR1 is MGHRA, CDR2 YSYEKL, per germline. This CDR3 is built from 14 residues. Blood, approximately 27 ml, was drawn into EDTA tubes. Details on this clone: Its cognate antigen is unknown.

Sequenced by immunoSEQ multiplex PCR; TCRdb stores in-frame clones only, minus some. The table includes tens of thousands of clones, 80% to 95% detected once. This rearrangement joins TRBV4-1 to TRBJ2-7, with 7 bases that match TRBD1. Sequencing was carried out using CD4+ T cells from PBMCs. The receptor was derived from a man younger than 45 in good health. CDR3 region: CASSQDDRVGEQYF. In DNA, the CDR3 is TGCGCCAGCAGCCAAGACGACAGGGTGGGAGAGCAGTACTTC.